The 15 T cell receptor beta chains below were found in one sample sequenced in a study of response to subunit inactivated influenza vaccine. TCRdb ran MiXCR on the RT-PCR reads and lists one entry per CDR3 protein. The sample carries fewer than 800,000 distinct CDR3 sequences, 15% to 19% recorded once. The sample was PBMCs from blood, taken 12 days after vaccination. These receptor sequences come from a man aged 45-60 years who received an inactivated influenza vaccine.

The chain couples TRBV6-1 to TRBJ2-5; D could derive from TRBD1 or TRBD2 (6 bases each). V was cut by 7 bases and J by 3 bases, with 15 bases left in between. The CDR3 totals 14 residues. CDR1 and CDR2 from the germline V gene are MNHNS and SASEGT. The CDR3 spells CASTDGGSKETQYF. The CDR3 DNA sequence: TGTGCCAGCACAGACGGGGGCTCCAAAGAGACCCAGTACTTC.

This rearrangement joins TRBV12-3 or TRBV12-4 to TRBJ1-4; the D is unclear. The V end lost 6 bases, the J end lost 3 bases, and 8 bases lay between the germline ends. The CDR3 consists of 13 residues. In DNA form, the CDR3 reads TGTGCCAGCAGCCTGGGAGCTAATGAAAAACTGTTTTTT. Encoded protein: CASSLGANEKLFF.

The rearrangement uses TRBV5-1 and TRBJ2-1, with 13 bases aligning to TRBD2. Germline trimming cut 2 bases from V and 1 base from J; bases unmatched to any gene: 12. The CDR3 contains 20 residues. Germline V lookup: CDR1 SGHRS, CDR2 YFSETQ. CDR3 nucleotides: TGCGCCAGCAGCTTCCTGATACTAGCGGGGGGGCCATTATCCTACAATGAGCAGTTCTTC. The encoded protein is CASSFLILAGGPLSYNEQFF.

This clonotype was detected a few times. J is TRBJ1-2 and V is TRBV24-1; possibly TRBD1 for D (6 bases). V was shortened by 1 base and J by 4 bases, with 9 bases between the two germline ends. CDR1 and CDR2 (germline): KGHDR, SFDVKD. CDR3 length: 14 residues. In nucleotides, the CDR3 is TGTGCCACCAGTGATTTCAGGGGCGCCTATGGCTACACCTTC. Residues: CATSDFRGAYGYTF.

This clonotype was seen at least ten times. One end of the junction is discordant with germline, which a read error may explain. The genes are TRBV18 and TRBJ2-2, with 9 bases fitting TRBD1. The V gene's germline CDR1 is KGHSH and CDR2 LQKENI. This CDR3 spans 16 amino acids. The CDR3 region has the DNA TGCGCCAGCAGCCCCCGGACAGGGGCAAACACCGGGGAGCTGTTTTTT. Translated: CASSPRTGANTGELFF.

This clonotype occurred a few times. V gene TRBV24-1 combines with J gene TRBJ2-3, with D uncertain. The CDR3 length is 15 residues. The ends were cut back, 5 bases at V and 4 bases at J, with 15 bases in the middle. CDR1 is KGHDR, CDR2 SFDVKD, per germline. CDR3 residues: CATSVSSLRADTQYF. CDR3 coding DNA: TGTGCCACCAGTGTCTCCAGTTTAAGGGCAGATACGCAGTATTTT.

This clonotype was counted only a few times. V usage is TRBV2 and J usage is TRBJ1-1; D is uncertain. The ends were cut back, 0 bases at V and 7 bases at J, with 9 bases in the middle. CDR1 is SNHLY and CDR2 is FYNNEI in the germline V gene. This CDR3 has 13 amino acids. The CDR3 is CASSEALRIEAFF. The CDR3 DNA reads TGTGCCAGCAGTGAAGCGCTGAGAATTGAAGCTTTCTTT.

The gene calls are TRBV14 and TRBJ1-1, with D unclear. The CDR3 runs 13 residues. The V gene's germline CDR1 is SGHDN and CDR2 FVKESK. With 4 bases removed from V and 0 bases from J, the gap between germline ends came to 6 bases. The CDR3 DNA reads TGTGCCAGCAGCCCCTCAATGAACACTGAAGCTTTCTTT. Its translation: CASSPSMNTEAFF.

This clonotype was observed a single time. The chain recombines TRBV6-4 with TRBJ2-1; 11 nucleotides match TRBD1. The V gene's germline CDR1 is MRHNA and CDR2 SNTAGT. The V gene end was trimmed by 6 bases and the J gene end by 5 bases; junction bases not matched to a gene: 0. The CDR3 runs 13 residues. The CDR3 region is CASRGQGDNEQFF. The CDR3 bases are TGTGCCAGCAGGGGACAGGGGGACAATGAGCAGTTCTTC.

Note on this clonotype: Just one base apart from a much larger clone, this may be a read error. The CDR3 DNA follows: TGTGCCAGCAGACACACCGGGGAGCTGTTTTTT. This translates into CASRHTGELFF. The gene calls are TRBV12-3 or TRBV12-4 and TRBJ2-2; D is unclear. The CDR3 is made up of 11 amino acids. The V and J ends lost 6 bases and 3 bases respectively, with 2 bases between them.

The CDR3 DNA reads as TGTGCCAGCAGCTTAATGGGGGGGCTGTGGGACACTGAAGCTTTCTTT. As protein: CASSLMGGLWDTEAFF. This chain joins TRBV7-2 and TRBJ1-1, with a weak D call TRBD1 (6 bases). This CDR3 comprises 16 residues. Trimming cost V 2 bases and J 3 bases, with 16 bases left between them. Germline CDR1 SGHTA, CDR2 FQGNSA.

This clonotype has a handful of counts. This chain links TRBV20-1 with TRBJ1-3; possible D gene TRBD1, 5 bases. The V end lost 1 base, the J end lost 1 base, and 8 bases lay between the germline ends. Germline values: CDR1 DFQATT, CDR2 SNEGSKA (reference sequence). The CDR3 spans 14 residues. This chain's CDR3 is CSARVGESGNTIYF. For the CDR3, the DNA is TGCAGTGCTAGAGTAGGGGAATCTGGAAACACCATATATTTT.

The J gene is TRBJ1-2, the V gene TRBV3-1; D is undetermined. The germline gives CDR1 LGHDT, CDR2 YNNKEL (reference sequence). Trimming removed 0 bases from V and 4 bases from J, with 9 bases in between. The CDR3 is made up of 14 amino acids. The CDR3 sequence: CASSQDKALYGYTF. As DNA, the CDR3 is TGTGCCAGCAGCCAAGATAAGGCTCTCTATGGCTACACCTTC.

CDR3 sequence reads: CATSRVRQGPYTQYF. The CDR3 coding sequence is TGTGCCACCAGCAGAGTAAGACAGGGCCCCTATACGCAGTATTTT. This chain joins TRBV15 and TRBJ2-3, with 7 bases aligning to TRBD1. Per the germline V gene, CDR1 is LNHNV and CDR2 is YYDKDF (reference sequence). Trimming took 1 base from V and 7 from J; bases not matched to a gene: 8. The CDR3 has 15 amino acids.

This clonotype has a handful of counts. CDR3: CASSSSTGGIYEQYF. The CDR3 nucleotides are TGCGCCAGCAGCTCCTCAACAGGGGGGATCTACGAGCAGTACTTC. The rearrangement links TRBV5-1 to TRBJ2-7, with 8 bases aligning to TRBD1. J was trimmed by 3 bases and V by 3 bases; bases with no gene match: 8. The CDR3 spans 15 residues. CDR1 is SGHRS and CDR2 is YFSETQ in the germline V gene.